A selection of T cell receptor beta chains follows, all from one sample in a study of a mutant IDH1 vaccine in newly diagnosed glioma. Clones were read by immunoSEQ multiplex PCR, and TCRdb kept only the in-frame ones, dropping some. Seen here are about 58,000 clones, roughly 80% observed once, and the top ten hold nearly 7.5%. No cognate antigen is known for these TCRs. Specimen: PBMCs, collected from a glioma patient whose treatment included an IDH1 peptide vaccine. Receptors originate from a woman aged 50 to 65 with glioma. The CDR3 runs from the conserved cysteine through the conserved F or W. Each record gives: clone size, V gene, D gene, J gene, CDR3 DNA, CDR3 protein. The D gene is left open where the match is weak. Rows may omit the clone size; those that give it use once, few, many or a size class.

.,TRBV11-3,.,TRBJ1-1,TGTGCCAGCAGCGAGGGGAACACTGAAGCTTTCTTT,CASSEGNTEAFF
.,TRBV7-2,.,TRBJ1-2,TGTGCCAGCAGCTCCACCCCCATAGTGGGCTATGGCTACACCTTC,CASSSTPIVGYGYTF
.,TRBV14,.,TRBJ2-3,TGTGCCAGCAGCCAAGCTGGTACGCAGTATTTT,CASSQAGTQYF
few,TRBV28,.,TRBJ1-3,TGTGCCAGCAGTTCATGGGGCATTGAACGAAACACCATATATTTT,CASSSWGIERNTIYF
.,TRBV6-1,.,TRBJ1-1,TGTGCCAGCAGTGATATGCTAAGGGAAAACACTGAAGCTTTCTTT,CASSDMLRENTEAFF
once,TRBV7-2,.,TRBJ1-5,TGTGCCAGCAGCCCGCACAGGGCAGATCAGCCCCAGCATTTT,CASSPHRADQPQHF
.,TRBV6-5,.,TRBJ2-1,TGTGCCAGCAGTTACTCGATGAGGGACAATGAGCAGTTCTTC,CASSYSMRDNEQFF
.,TRBV18,TRBD2,TRBJ2-1,TGTGCCAGCTCAGGAGCGGGGGGGCTTGACGAGCAGTTCTTC,CASSGAGGLDEQFF
.,TRBV7-2,TRBD1,TRBJ2-7,TGTGCCAGCAGCGTGGGACAGTACTCCTACGAGCAGTACTTC,CASSVGQYSYEQYF
.,TRBV4-3,.,TRBJ2-1,TGCGCCAGCAGCCAAGATCGGGTCGGTCAGGCGTTCTTC,CASSQDRVGQAFF
large,TRBV9,.,TRBJ2-7,TGTGCCAGCAGCCCCGGGCTGCACTACGAGCAGTACTTC,CASSPGLHYEQYF
once,TRBV9,.,TRBJ2-7,TGTGCCAGCAGCGTAGTAGGTCAGGGTGCCGAGCAGTACTTC,CASSVVGQGAEQYF
.,TRBV4-1,.,TRBJ1-5,TGCGCCAGCAGCCGAGAGGGGGGCGCGAACAATCAGCCCCAGCATTTT,CASSREGGANNQPQHF
.,TRBV7-2,.,TRBJ2-3,TGTGCCAGCAGCCGCCGGGCCGACACAGATACGCAGTATTTT,CASSRRADTDTQYF
.,TRBV15,.,TRBJ2-7,TGTGCCACCAGCAGAGATTGGGGGCGAGAAACCTACGAGCAGTACTTC,CATSRDWGRETYEQYF
.,TRBV18,TRBD1,TRBJ2-7,TGTGCCAGCTCACCAGAGACAGGGGATTACGAGCAGTACTTC,CASSPETGDYEQYF
once,TRBV5-4,TRBD1,TRBJ2-7,TGTGCCAGCAGCTTGGGGGGGACAGGGGACTACGAGCAGTACTTC,CASSLGGTGDYEQYF
.,TRBV30,.,TRBJ2-7,TGTGCCTGGAGTAAGGGGCTCGAGCAGTACTTC,CAWSKGLEQYF
.,TRBV10-1,.,TRBJ1-2,TGCGCCAGCACTGAGTCGGCACGAGGCTACACCTTC,CASTESARGYTF
.,TRBV5-1,TRBD1,TRBJ2-1,TGCGCCAGCAGCTTGGATAGGGGACAGGGCTACAATGAGCAGTTCTTC,CASSLDRGQGYNEQFF
.,TRBV30,TRBD1,TRBJ1-4,TGTGCCTGGAGTGTACAGGGACAGGGGGCTGAAAAACTGTTTTTT,CAWSVQGQGAEKLFF
.,TRBV7-2,.,TRBJ2-5,TGTGCCAGCAGCCTACTCGGGGGCAGGGAGACCCAGTACTTC,CASSLLGGRETQYF
.,TRBV27,.,TRBJ1-1,TGTGCCAGCAGTTTAGGGGGAATGAACACTGAAGCTTTCTTT,CASSLGGMNTEAFF
.,TRBV18,TRBD1,TRBJ2-2,TGTGCCAGCTCACGCGACAGGGGGCTCGGCACCGGGGAGCTGTTTTTT,CASSRDRGLGTGELFF
.,TRBV28,.,TRBJ2-5,TGTGCCAGCAACACCGTGGACCGTCAATGGGCCCAGTACTTC,CASNTVDRQWAQYF
.,TRBV6-5,.,TRBJ2-2,TGTGCCAGCAGAAGAACCGGGGAGCTGTTTTTT,CASRRTGELFF
.,TRBV6-1,.,TRBJ1-2,TGTGCCAGCAGTGAACAGAGTCTACCCTTCTCTAACTATGGCTACACCTTC,CASSEQSLPFSNYGYTF
.,TRBV7-2,TRBD2,TRBJ2-5,TGTGCCAGCAGCTTTCTAGCGGGGGGGCAAGAGACCCAGTACTTC,CASSFLAGGQETQYF
.,TRBV18,.,TRBJ2-2,TGTGCCAGCTCACCACCGGTGGGGGAGACCGGGGAGCTGTTTTTT,CASSPPVGETGELFF
.,TRBV25-1,.,TRBJ2-1,TGTGCCAGCAGTGAATTGGCAGGGAGGAACAATGAGCAGTTCTTC,CASSELAGRNNEQFF
.,TRBV7-6,.,TRBJ2-5,TGTGCCAGCAGCTTACGGTCAACTCAAGAGACCCAGTACTTC,CASSLRSTQETQYF
.,TRBV5-6,TRBD1,TRBJ2-3,TGTGCCAGCAGCATACAGGGGGCTGGAGATACGCAGTATTTT,CASSIQGAGDTQYF